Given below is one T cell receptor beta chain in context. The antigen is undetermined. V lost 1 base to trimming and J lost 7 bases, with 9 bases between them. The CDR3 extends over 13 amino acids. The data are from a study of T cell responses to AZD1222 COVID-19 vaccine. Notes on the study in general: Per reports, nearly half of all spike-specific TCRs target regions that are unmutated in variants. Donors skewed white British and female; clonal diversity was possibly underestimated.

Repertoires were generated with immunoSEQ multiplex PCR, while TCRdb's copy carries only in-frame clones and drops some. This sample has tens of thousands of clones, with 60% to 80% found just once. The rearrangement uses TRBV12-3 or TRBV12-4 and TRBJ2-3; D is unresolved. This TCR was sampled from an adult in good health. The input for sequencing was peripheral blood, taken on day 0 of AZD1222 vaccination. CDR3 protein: CASSLETPNTQYF. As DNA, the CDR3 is TGTGCCAGCAGTTTAGAGACTCCCAATACGCAGTATTTT.